This T cell receptor beta chain originates from a study of T cells in Graves' hyperthyroidism and ophthalmopathy. Notes on the study in general: Also found in blood were most expanded thyroid clonotypes above 0.001. Stable hyperthyroidism was separated from ophthalmopathy by a model based on 13 V-J features.

Template material for amplifying TCR beta CDR3 regions consisted of RNA transcripts. Carried out on the TCR CDR3, a first-round RT-PCR used the HTBI primer set. In TCRdb, the multiplex PCR reads were re-called with MiXCR into one record per CDR3 protein. This sample has approximately 330,000 distinct CDR3 sequences, with roughly an eighth found just once. The germline gives CDR1 SGHNT, CDR2 YYREEE (reference sequence). V shed 0 bases and J shed 1 base, with 10 bases lying between them. This CDR3 spans 15 amino acids. Comments on this clonotype: Its specificity is not known.

The material sequenced was blood. The chain recombines TRBV5-4 with TRBJ1-1; D remains ambiguous. The receptor was derived from a woman aged 40 to 55 with Graves' ophthalmopathy. The CDR3 DNA is TGTGCCAGCAGCTTGGTGCCAGAACAGAACACTGAAGCTTTCTTT. Its protein is CASSLVPEQNTEAFF.